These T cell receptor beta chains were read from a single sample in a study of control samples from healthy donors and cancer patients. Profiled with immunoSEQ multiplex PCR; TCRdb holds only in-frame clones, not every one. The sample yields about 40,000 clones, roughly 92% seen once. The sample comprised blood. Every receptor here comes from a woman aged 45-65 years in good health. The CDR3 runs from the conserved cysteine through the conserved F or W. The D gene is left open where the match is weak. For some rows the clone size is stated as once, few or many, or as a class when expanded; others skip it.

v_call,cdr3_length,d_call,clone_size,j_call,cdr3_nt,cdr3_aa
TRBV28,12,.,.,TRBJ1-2,TGTGCCAGCAGTTCCCCAGTGGCGGGCTACACCTTC,CASSSPVAGYTF
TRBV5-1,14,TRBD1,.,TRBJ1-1,TGCGCCAGCAGCTCAGGGACAGCGAACACTGAAGCTTTCTTT,CASSSGTANTEAFF
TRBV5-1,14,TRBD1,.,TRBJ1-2,TGCGCCAGCAGCCCGGGACAGGGAGGCTATGGCTACACCTTC,CASSPGQGGYGYTF
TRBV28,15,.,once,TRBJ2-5,TGTGCCAGCAGTTTAGCGAACAGGGCCCAAGAGACCCAGTACTTC,CASSLANRAQETQYF
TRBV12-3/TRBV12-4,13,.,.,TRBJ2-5,TGTGCCAGCAGAAGGTCGCTCGGGGAGACCCAGTACTTC,CASRRSLGETQYF
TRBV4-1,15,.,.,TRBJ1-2,TGCGCCAGCAGCCAAGCGGGACGGAATACCTATGGCTACACCTTC,CASSQAGRNTYGYTF
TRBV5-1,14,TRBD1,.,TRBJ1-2,TGCGCCAGCAGCGGGGGGACAGGGGCAGCTGGCTACACCTTC,CASSGGTGAAGYTF
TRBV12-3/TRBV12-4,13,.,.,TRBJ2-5,TGTGCCAGCAGTTTCCAGGTCCAAGAGACCCAGTACTTC,CASSFQVQETQYF
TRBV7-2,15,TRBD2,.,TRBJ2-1,TGTGCCAGCAGCCTCACTAGCGGGGGTGGTAATGAGCAGTTCTTC,CASSLTSGGGNEQFF
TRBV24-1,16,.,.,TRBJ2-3,TGTGCCACCAGTGATAACCGGGACCAAAGCACAGATACGCAGTATTTT,CATSDNRDQSTDTQYF
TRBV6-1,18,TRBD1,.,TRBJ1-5,TGTGCCAGCAGTGACGGAGACAGGGGTACTGGGGACAATCAGCCCCAGCATTTT,CASSDGDRGTGDNQPQHF
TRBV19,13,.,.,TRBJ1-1,TGTGCCAGTAGCGGACAGCCAGAGACTGAAGCTTTCTTT,CASSGQPETEAFF
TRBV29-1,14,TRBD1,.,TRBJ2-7,TGCAGCGTCCGGGCCGACAGGGTCCCCTACGAGCAGTACTTC,CSVRADRVPYEQYF
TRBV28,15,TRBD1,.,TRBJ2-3,TGTGCCAGCAGTCTCCACGGGACAGGGAGGGATACGCAGTATTTT,CASSLHGTGRDTQYF
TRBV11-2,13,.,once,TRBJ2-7,TGTGCCAGCAGCTTAGATGTTGTAGGGGAGCAGTACTTC,CASSLDVVGEQYF
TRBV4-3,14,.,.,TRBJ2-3,TGCGCCACGTCCGGGGGTCGGGTCACAGATACGCAGTATTTT,CATSGGRVTDTQYF
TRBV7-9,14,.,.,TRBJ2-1,TGTGCCAGCAGCCCAGGGGCCGTCTACAATGAGCAGTTCTTC,CASSPGAVYNEQFF
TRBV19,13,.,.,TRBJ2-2,TGTGCCAGTAGTGTGAAGACAGCCGGGGAGCTGTTTTTT,CASSVKTAGELFF
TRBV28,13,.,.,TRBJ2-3,TGTGCCAGCATCACCGGCGGCACAGATACGCAGTATTTT,CASITGGTDTQYF
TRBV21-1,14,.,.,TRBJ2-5,TGTGCCAGCAGCAAATCCCAACAGCAAGAGACCCAGTACTTC,CASSKSQQQETQYF
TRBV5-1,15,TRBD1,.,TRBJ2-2,TGCGCCAGCAGCTTAAGACAGGGGCTGACCGGGGAGCTGTTTTTT,CASSLRQGLTGELFF
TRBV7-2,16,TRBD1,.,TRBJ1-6,TGTGCCAGCAGCCCAGGGGGCGCAGGCTATAATTCACCCCTCCACTTT,CASSPGGAGYNSPLHF
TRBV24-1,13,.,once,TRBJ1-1,TGTGCCACCAGCGATGGGGCTCGGACTGAAGCTTTCTTT,CATSDGARTEAFF
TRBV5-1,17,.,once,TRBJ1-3,TGCGCCAGCAGCTTGGCCCTAGCAGGGACCCCCGGAAACACCATATATTTT,CASSLALAGTPGNTIYF
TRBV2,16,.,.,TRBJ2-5,TGTGCCAGCAGTGAAGGGGGGGTTTCGATTTACGGGACCCAGTACTTC,CASSEGGVSIYGTQYF
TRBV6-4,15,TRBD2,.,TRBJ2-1,TGTGCCAGCAGTGCTAGCGGGGGAGCCCCCAATGAGCAGTTCTTC,CASSASGGAPNEQFF
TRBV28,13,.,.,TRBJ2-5,TGTGCCAGCAGGAGGGGGGGCCAAGAGACCCAGTACTTC,CASRRGGQETQYF
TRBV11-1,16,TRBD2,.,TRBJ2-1,TGTGCCAGCAGCCCCCGGGGAGGGTTCTCCTACAATGAGCAGTTCTTC,CASSPRGGFSYNEQFF
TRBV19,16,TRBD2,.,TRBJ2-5,TGTGCCAGTAGTCCGGGAGGGACCGCCGTCCTGGAGACCCAGTACTTC,CASSPGGTAVLETQYF
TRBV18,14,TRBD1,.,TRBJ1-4,TGTGCCAGCTCAATTGGGGACAGGGATGAAAAACTGTTTTTT,CASSIGDRDEKLFF
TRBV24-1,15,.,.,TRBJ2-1,TGTGCCACCAGTGACAATAGGATTCGGGGAAATGAGCAGTTCTTC,CATSDNRIRGNEQFF
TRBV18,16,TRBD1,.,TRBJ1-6,TGTGCCAGCTCCCCAACTCGGGACAGATTAAATTCACCCCTCCACTTT,CASSPTRDRLNSPLHF